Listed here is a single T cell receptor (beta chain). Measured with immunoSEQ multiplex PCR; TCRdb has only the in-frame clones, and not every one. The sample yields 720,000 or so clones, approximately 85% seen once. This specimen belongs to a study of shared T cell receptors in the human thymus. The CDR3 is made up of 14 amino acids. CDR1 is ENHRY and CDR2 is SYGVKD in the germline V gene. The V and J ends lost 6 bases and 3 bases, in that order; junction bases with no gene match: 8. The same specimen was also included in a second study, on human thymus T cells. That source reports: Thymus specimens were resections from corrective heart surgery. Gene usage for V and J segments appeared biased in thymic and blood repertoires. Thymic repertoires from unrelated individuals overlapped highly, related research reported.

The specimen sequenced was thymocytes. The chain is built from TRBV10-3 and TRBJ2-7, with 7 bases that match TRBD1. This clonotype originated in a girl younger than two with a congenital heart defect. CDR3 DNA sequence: TGTGCCATCAGAAAACAGGGGATCCACTACGAGCAGTACTTC. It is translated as CAIRKQGIHYEQYF.